Here is one TCR beta chain with its context. Its cognate antigen is unknown. Only in-frame clones appear in the TCRdb table, and some are missing; sequencing was by immunoSEQ multiplex PCR. The profile shows 90,000 to 150,000 clones, around 94% of them singletons. The sample comes from a study of Tregs in tolerant kidney transplant recipients. The CDR3 is made up of 13 amino acids. Trimming stripped 2 bases from V and 0 bases from J, with 1 base between. The V gene's germline CDR1 is MNHEY and CDR2 SVGAGI. The study, taken as a whole, reports: Biological reproducibility was not directly addressed in this study. Expanding Tregs on activated donor B cells appeared to best identify donor-specific TCRbeta clones. Validation in larger populations is needed because few patients were studied.

The sequencing sample was made of CD4+ T cells from blood. The sequence was collected from a human donor in good health. V is TRBV6-5 and J is TRBJ1-4; no clear D. CDR3 in amino acids: CASSYATNEKLFF. In nucleotides, the CDR3 is TGTGCCAGCAGTTACGCAACTAATGAAAAACTGTTTTTT.